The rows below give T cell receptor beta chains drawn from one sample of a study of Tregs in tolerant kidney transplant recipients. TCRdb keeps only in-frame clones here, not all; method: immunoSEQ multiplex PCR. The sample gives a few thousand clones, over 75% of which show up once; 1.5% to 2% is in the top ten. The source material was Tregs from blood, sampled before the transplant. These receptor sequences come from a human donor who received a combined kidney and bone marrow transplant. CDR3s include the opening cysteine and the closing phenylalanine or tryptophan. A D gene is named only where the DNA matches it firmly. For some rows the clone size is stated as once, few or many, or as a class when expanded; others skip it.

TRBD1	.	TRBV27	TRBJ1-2	TGTGCCAGCAGTACCACGGACAGGGTGGCGGGCTACACCTTC	CASSTTDRVAGYTF
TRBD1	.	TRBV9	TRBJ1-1	TGTGCCAGCAGCGGACAGGGGAGCTGGACTGAAGCTTTCTTT	CASSGQGSWTEAFF
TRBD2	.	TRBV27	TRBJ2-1	TGTGCCAGCAGTTTAGTGGGACTAGTCGCTGAGCAGTTCTTC	CASSLVGLVAEQFF
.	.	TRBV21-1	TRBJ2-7	TGTGCCAGCAGCAAAGGTAGCGGGAGGGCCGAGGAGCAGTACTTC	CASSKGSGRAEEQYF
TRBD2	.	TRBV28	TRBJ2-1	TGTGCCAGCAGAGGGACTAGCGGGAGGGCCTGGGAGCAGTTCTTC	CASRGTSGRAWEQFF
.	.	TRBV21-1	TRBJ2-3	TGTGCCAGCAGCAAAAGCGGGAGGAGCACAGATACGCAGTATTTT	CASSKSGRSTDTQYF
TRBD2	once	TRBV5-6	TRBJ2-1	TGTGCCAGCTCCGGGACTAGAGACAATGAGCAGTTCTTC	CASSGTRDNEQFF
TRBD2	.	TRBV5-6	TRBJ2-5	TGTGCCAGCAGCTCGGGACTAGCGGGAGGGCGGGAGACCCAGTACTTC	CASSSGLAGGRETQYF
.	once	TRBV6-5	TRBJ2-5	TGTGCCAGCAGTCCCCAGGGAAACCAAGAGACCCAGTACTTC	CASSPQGNQETQYF
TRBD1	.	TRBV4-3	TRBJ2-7	TGCGCCAGCAGCCAAGTTCCAGGGGGCAAATCATACGAGCAGTACTTC	CASSQVPGGKSYEQYF
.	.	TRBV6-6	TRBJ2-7	TGTGCCAGCAGTTACTCGGACGGGACCTACGAGCAGTACTTC	CASSYSDGTYEQYF
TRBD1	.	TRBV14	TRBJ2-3	TGTGCCAGAGTTATCCCGACAGGGGGCACAGATACGCAGTATTTT	CARVIPTGGTDTQYF
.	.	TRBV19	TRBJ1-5	TGTGCCAGTGCGGGAACGGGCAATCAGCCCCAGCATTTT	CASAGTGNQPQHF
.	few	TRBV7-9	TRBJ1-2	TGTGCCAGCAGCGGACGTACGGAGGCAAATGGCTACACCTTC	CASSGRTEANGYTF
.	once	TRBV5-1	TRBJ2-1	TGCGCCAGCAGCTTGGGTGGGCGGGTCTCCTACAATGAGCAGTTCTTC	CASSLGGRVSYNEQFF
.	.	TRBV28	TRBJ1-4	TGTGCCAGCAGTTCCCTCCCCCAAAAACTGTTTTTT	CASSSLPQKLFF
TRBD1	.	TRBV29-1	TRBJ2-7	TGCAGCGCAAGGACAGGGAGAAGCTCCTACGAGCAGTACTTC	CSARTGRSSYEQYF
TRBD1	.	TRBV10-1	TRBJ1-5	TGCGCCAGCAGTGAGAGCCGGGACAGGCTTCTTAATCAGCCCCAGCATTTT	CASSESRDRLLNQPQHF
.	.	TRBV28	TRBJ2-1	TGTGCCAGCAGTTTCAAGGGGGAGCAGTTCTTC	CASSFKGEQFF
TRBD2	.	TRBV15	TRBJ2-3	TGTGCCACCAGCGCCTACGGGGGGTCTGGCACAGATACGCAGTATTTT	CATSAYGGSGTDTQYF
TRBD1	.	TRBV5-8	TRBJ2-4	TGTGCCAGCAGCTTTGCCCTCTCGCCGGGACAGGGGGCGGACATTCAGTACTTC	CASSFALSPGQGADIQYF
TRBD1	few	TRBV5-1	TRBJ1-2	TGCGCCAGCAGCTACGGGACAGGGTCCTATGGCTACACCTTC	CASSYGTGSYGYTF
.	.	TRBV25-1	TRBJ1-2	TGTGCCAGCAAAGGACAGTCGGGCTACACCTTC	CASKGQSGYTF